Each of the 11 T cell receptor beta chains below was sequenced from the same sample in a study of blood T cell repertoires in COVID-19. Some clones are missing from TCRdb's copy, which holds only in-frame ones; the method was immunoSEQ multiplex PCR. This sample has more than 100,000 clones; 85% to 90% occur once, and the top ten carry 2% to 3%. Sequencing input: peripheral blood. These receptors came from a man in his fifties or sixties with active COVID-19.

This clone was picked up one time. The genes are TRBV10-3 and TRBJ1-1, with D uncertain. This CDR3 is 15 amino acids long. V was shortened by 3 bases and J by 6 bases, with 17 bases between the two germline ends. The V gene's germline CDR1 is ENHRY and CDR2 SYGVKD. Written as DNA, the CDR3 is TGTGCCATCAGTGACCCGCGGCCGGCTAACCCTGAAGCTTTCTTT. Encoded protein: CAISDPRPANPEAFF.

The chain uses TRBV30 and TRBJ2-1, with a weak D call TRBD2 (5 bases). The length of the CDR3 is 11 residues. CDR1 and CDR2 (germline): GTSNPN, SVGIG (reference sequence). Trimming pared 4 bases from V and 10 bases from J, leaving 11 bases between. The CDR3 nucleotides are TGTGCCTGGAAAGAGGGAAGCGAGCAGTTCTTC. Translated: CAWKEGSEQFF.

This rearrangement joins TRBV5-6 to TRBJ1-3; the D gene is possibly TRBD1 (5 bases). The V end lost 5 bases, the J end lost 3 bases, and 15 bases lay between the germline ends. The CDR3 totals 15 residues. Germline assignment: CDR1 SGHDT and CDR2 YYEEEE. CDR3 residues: CASSPSTVRGNTIYF. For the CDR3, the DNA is TGTGCCAGCAGTCCGTCGACAGTTCGTGGAAACACCATATATTTT.

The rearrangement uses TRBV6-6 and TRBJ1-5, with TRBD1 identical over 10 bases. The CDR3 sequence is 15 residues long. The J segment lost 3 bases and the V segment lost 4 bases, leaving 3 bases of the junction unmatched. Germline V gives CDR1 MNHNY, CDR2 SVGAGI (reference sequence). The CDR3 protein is CASSSDRGPNQPQHF. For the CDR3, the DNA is TGTGCCAGCAGTTCCGACAGGGGGCCCAATCAGCCCCAGCATTTT.

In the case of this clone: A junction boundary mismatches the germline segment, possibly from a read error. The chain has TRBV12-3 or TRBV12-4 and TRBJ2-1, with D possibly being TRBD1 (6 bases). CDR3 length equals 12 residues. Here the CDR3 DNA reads TGTGCCAGCAGCCGTGGGACACCGAGTTGGGTCTTC. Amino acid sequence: CASSRGTPSWVF.

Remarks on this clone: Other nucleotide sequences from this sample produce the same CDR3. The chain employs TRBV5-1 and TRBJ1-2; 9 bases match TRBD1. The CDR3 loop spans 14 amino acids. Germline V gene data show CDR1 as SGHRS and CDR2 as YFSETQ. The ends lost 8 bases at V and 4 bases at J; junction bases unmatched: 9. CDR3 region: CASSAGTGFYGYTF. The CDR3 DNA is TGCGCCAGTAGCGCCGGGACAGGGTTCTATGGCTACACCTTC.

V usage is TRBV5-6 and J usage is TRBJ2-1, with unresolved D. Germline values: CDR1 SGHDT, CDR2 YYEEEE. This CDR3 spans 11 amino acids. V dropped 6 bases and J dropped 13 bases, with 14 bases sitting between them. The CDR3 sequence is CASMTGGRQFF. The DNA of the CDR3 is TGTGCCAGCATGACTGGCGGAAGACAGTTCTTC.

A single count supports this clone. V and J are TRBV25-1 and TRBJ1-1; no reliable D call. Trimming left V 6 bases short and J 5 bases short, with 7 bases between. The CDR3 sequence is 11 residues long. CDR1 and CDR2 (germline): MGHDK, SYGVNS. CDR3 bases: TGTGCCAGCAGACAATTAACTGAAGCTTTCTTT. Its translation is CASRQLTEAFF.

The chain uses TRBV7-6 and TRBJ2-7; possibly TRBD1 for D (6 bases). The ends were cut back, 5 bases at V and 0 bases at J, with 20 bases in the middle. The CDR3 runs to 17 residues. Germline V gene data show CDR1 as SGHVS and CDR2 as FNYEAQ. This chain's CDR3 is CASSRNNQGSSSYEQYF. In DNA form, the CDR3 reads TGTGCCAGCAGCCGAAATAATCAGGGGTCGAGCTCCTACGAGCAGTACTTC. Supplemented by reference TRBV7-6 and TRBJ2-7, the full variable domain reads GAGVSQSPRYKVTKRGQDVALRCDPISGHVSLYWYRQALGQGPEFLTYFNYEAQQDKSGLPNDRFSAERPEGSISTLTIQRTEQRDSAMYRCASSRNNQGSSSYEQYFGPGTRLTVT.

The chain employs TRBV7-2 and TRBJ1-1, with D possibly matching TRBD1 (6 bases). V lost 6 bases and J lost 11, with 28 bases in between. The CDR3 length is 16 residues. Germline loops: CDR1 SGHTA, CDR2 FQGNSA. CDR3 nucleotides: TGTGCCAGCAGTCCCGGAGGAGGGGGGGTAGGTCGTGGGGCTTTCTTT. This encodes CASSPGGGGVGRGAFF. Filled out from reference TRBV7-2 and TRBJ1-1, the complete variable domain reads GAGVSQSPSNKVTEKGKDVELRCDPISGHTALYWYRQSLGQGLEFLIYFQGNSAPDKSGLPSDRFSAERTGGSVSTLTIQRTQQEDSAVYLCASSPGGGGVGRGAFFGQGTRLTVV.

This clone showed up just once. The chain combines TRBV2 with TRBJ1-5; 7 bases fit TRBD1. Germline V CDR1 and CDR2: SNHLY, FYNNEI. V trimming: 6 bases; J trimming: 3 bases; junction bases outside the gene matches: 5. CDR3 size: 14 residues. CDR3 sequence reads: CASSGDRLNQPQHF. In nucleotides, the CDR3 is TGTGCCAGCAGCGGGGACAGACTCAATCAGCCCCAGCATTTT. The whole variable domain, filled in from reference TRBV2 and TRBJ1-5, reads EPEVTQTPSHQVTQMGQEVILRCVPISNHLYFYWYRQILGQKVEFLVSFYNNEISEKSEIFDDQFSVERPDGSNFTLKIRSTKLEDSAMYFCASSGDRLNQPQHFGDGTRLSIL.